This entry lists 11 T cell receptor beta chains sequenced from one sample in a study of memory CD4+ T cells and cytomegalovirus serostatus. The sort gate was single viable CD3+CD4+CD8-CD45RO+ cells for memory CD4+ T cells. Method: immunoSEQ multiplex PCR; TCRdb's copy keeps in-frame clones and lacks some. The sample has around 50,000 clones; 75% to 85% are singletons. Material for sequencing was memory CD4+ T cells from blood. The receptors were gathered from an adult in good health and CMV-seronegative.

This chain uses TRBV28 with TRBJ1-5, with D possibly being TRBD1 (6 bases). This CDR3 comprises 13 residues. V lost 10 bases and J lost 0, with 10 bases in between. CDR1 MDHEN and CDR2 SYDVKM come from the germline V gene. CDR3 bases: TGTGCCACCCAGGGGTATAGCAATCAGCCCCAGCATTTT. Encoded protein: CATQGYSNQPQHF.

The chain uses TRBV27 and TRBJ2-4, with TRBD2 identical over 7 bases. This CDR3 is built from 15 residues. J gave up 0 bases and V 4 bases, and 3 bases lay outside the gene matches. Germline CDR1 MNHEY, CDR2 SMNVEV (reference sequence). CDR3 sequence: CASSSPGGAKNIQYF. CDR3 DNA sequence: TGTGCCAGCAGTTCGCCGGGGGGAGCCAAAAACATTCAGTACTTC.

V gene TRBV5-4 combines with J gene TRBJ2-5, with TRBD1 as a possible D gene (6 bases). The CDR3 is 13 residues long. The V end was cut by 4 bases, the J end by 5 bases, with 12 bases between. Germline CDR1 SGHNT, CDR2 YYREEE (reference sequence). CDR3 DNA: TGTGCCAGCAGCCTACAGGGAGCTGAGACCCAGTACTTC. Encoded protein: CASSLQGAETQYF.

The chain links TRBV7-9 to TRBJ1-5; D perhaps matches TRBD1 (5 bases). The CDR3 consists of 14 residues. The germline CDR1 and CDR2 sequences are SEHNR and FQNEAQ (reference sequence). V was pared by 1 base and J by 7 bases, with 11 bases between. CDR3 protein: CASSLGPGRQPQHF. In DNA, the CDR3 is TGTGCCAGCAGCTTAGGACCGGGGCGGCAGCCCCAGCATTTT.

The V gene is TRBV16, the J gene TRBJ2-7, with 8 bases identical to TRBD2. V was clipped by 8 bases and J by 2 bases; unmatched bases: 8. The germline V gene has CDR1 KGHSY and CDR2 FQNENV. This CDR3 is built from 14 residues. CDR3 protein: CASRREGDAYEQYF. As DNA, the CDR3 is TGTGCCAGCCGCCGGGAGGGCGATGCCTACGAGCAGTACTTC.

The rearrangement uses TRBV28 and TRBJ1-2; TRBD1 might be the D (5 bases). Germline CDR1 and CDR2: MDHEN and SYDVKM. This CDR3 has 15 amino acids. Trimming shortened V by 5 bases and J by 6 bases, and 19 bases separated the two germline ends. This CDR3 reads CASSPTGTGLDGYTF. The CDR3 nucleotides are TGTGCCAGCAGTCCTACCGGGACGGGTTTGGATGGCTACACCTTC.

This chain links TRBV7-6 with TRBJ2-1, with TRBD1 identical over 7 bases. The CDR3 loop spans 12 amino acids. Germline lookup yields CDR1 SGHVS and CDR2 FNYEAQ. The trim removed 5 bases at V and 8 bases at J, leaving 3 bases unmatched. CDR3 loop: CASSNRGDEQFF. CDR3 DNA sequence: TGTGCCAGCAGCAACAGGGGCGATGAGCAGTTCTTC.

J is TRBJ2-7 and V is TRBV6-6; TRBD1 matches 8 bases. V trimming: 7 bases; J trimming: 2 bases; junction bases outside the gene matches: 4. The germline CDR1 and CDR2 sequences are MNHNY and SVGAGI (reference sequence). The CDR3 extends over 13 amino acids. CDR3 sequence reads: CASIPTGAYEQYF. The CDR3 nucleotides are TGTGCCAGCATCCCGACAGGGGCCTACGAGCAGTACTTC.

This clone rates as medium-sized. The J gene is TRBJ2-3, the V gene TRBV5-1, with D possibly called TRBD1 or TRBD2 (5 bases each). Germline assignment: CDR1 SGHRS and CDR2 YFSETQ. Trimming stripped 0 bases from V and 5 bases from J, with 10 bases between. The CDR3 totals 14 residues. Here the CDR3 reads CASSLVGDLDTQYF. The CDR3 nucleotides read TGCGCCAGCAGCTTGGTGGGGGATTTAGATACGCAGTATTTT.

The rearrangement joins TRBV10-3 to TRBJ2-6, with D unresolved. CDR1 is ENHRY, CDR2 SYGVKD, per germline. V shed 4 bases and J shed 0 bases, with 7 bases lying between them. The length of the CDR3 is 15 residues. The CDR3 nucleotides are TGTGCCATCAGTGCTCGCGGCTCTGGGGCCAACGTCCTGACTTTC. This translates into CAISARGSGANVLTF.

This clone occurred once. The chain recombines TRBV5-1 with TRBJ2-1, with 11 bases matching TRBD2. Losses at the gene ends were 4 bases for V and 0 bases for J; bases not matched to a gene: 6. Germline CDR1 is SGHRS and CDR2 is YFSETQ. The CDR3 consists of 17 residues. CDR3 region: CASSMGLAVSSYNEQFF. CDR3 coding DNA: TGCGCCAGCAGCATGGGACTAGCGGTGAGCTCCTACAATGAGCAGTTCTTC.